This is a list of T cell receptor beta chains from one sample in a study of cytomegalovirus exposure and HLA in healthy donors. Measured with immunoSEQ multiplex PCR; TCRdb has only the in-frame clones, and not every one. Of 150,000 to 250,000 clones in the sample, roughly 80% were seen once. The sequencing input was PBMCs. These receptors came from a woman in her forties or fifties in good health and CMV-seropositive. CDR3s include the opening cysteine and the closing phenylalanine or tryptophan. A D gene is named only where the DNA matches it firmly. The size field is filled for only some rows; it gives once, few, many or a size class.

D gene: NA; clone size: NA; J gene: TRBJ2-6; V gene: TRBV28; CDR3 protein: CASSPYRAGANVLTF; CDR3 DNA: TGTGCCAGCAGTCCCTACAGGGCTGGGGCCAACGTCCTGACTTTC
D gene: NA; clone size: NA; J gene: TRBJ1-5; V gene: TRBV6-1; CDR3 protein: CASSDWAPRGIQPQHF; CDR3 DNA: TGTGCCAGCAGTGACTGGGCCCCCAGGGGCATCCAGCCCCAGCATTTT
D gene: NA; clone size: NA; J gene: TRBJ1-1; V gene: TRBV6-1; CDR3 protein: CASRDQGKGNTEAFF; CDR3 DNA: TGTGCCAGCAGGGACCAGGGGAAGGGGAACACTGAAGCTTTCTTT
D gene: NA; clone size: once; J gene: TRBJ2-1; V gene: TRBV18; CDR3 protein: CASSSSVSYNEQFF; CDR3 DNA: TGTGCCAGCTCAAGCTCGGTTTCCTACAATGAGCAGTTCTTC
D gene: TRBD2; clone size: NA; J gene: TRBJ2-3; V gene: TRBV19; CDR3 protein: CASSPETSGNRAGRTDTQYF; CDR3 DNA: TGTGCCAGTAGTCCGGAGACTAGCGGGAATCGCGCCGGGCGAACAGATACGCAGTATTTT
D gene: TRBD1; clone size: NA; J gene: TRBJ2-1; V gene: TRBV2; CDR3 protein: CASSWTGNYNEQFF; CDR3 DNA: TGTGCCAGCAGCTGGACAGGGAACTACAATGAGCAGTTCTTC
D gene: TRBD2; clone size: NA; J gene: TRBJ2-7; V gene: TRBV6-1; CDR3 protein: CASSLEREGRGEQYF; CDR3 DNA: TGTGCCAGCAGCCTTGAGCGGGAGGGGAGAGGAGAGCAGTACTTC
D gene: NA; clone size: NA; J gene: TRBJ2-1; V gene: TRBV9; CDR3 protein: CASSVRQDHNEQFF; CDR3 DNA: TGTGCCAGCAGCGTTAGACAGGATCACAATGAGCAGTTCTTC
D gene: TRBD2; clone size: NA; J gene: TRBJ2-7; V gene: TRBV28; CDR3 protein: CASSPGGTTTYEQYF; CDR3 DNA: TGTGCCAGCAGTCCCGGCGGGACTACCACCTACGAGCAGTACTTC
D gene: NA; clone size: NA; J gene: TRBJ2-7; V gene: TRBV6-1; CDR3 protein: CASRKTGSSYEQYF; CDR3 DNA: TGTGCCAGCAGGAAGACAGGAAGCTCCTACGAGCAGTACTTC
D gene: TRBD1; clone size: NA; J gene: TRBJ2-7; V gene: TRBV11-2; CDR3 protein: CASSPATGGNEQYF; CDR3 DNA: TGTGCCAGCAGCCCGGCCACAGGGGGCAACGAGCAGTACTTC
D gene: TRBD2; clone size: NA; J gene: TRBJ2-7; V gene: TRBV28; CDR3 protein: CAALGRGYDEQYF; CDR3 DNA: TGTGCCGCCCTCGGGAGGGGGTATGACGAGCAGTACTTC
D gene: TRBD1; clone size: NA; J gene: TRBJ2-4; V gene: TRBV5-6; CDR3 protein: CASRRQGMDIQYF; CDR3 DNA: TGTGCCAGCAGGAGACAGGGGATGGACATTCAGTACTTC
D gene: NA; clone size: NA; J gene: TRBJ2-7; V gene: TRBV15; CDR3 protein: CATSRDLGGSYEQYF; CDR3 DNA: TGTGCCACCAGCAGAGATCTAGGGGGCTCCTACGAGCAGTACTTC
D gene: NA; clone size: NA; J gene: TRBJ2-7; V gene: TRBV5-8; CDR3 protein: CASSLVGRGYEQYF; CDR3 DNA: TGTGCCAGCAGCTTGGTGGGGCGAGGCTACGAGCAGTACTTC
D gene: NA; clone size: NA; J gene: TRBJ2-7; V gene: TRBV28; CDR3 protein: CASSLLAGENEQYF; CDR3 DNA: TGTGCCAGCAGTTTACTGGCAGGGGAGAACGAGCAGTACTTC
D gene: NA; clone size: NA; J gene: TRBJ2-5; V gene: TRBV11-2; CDR3 protein: CASSLARGSRETQYF; CDR3 DNA: TGTGCCAGCAGCTTAGCCAGAGGGAGTAGGGAGACCCAGTACTTC
D gene: TRBD1; clone size: NA; J gene: TRBJ2-7; V gene: TRBV28; CDR3 protein: CASRNGQGAIYEQYF; CDR3 DNA: TGTGCCAGCAGAAACGGACAGGGGGCAATCTACGAGCAGTACTTC
D gene: NA; clone size: NA; J gene: TRBJ1-5; V gene: TRBV6-1; CDR3 protein: CASSSRQPNQPQHF; CDR3 DNA: TGTGCCAGCAGTTCGAGACAGCCCAATCAGCCCCAGCATTTT
D gene: NA; clone size: NA; J gene: TRBJ2-1; V gene: TRBV10-3; CDR3 protein: CAVCGGNEQFF; CDR3 DNA: TGTGCCGTATGCGGCGGCAATGAGCAGTTCTTC
D gene: NA; clone size: NA; J gene: TRBJ2-7; V gene: TRBV4-1; CDR3 protein: CASSQGLVSYEQYF; CDR3 DNA: TGCGCCAGCAGCCAAGGACTGGTCTCCTACGAGCAGTACTTC
D gene: TRBD2; clone size: NA; J gene: TRBJ2-2; V gene: TRBV6-6; CDR3 protein: CASSPTEGGGAGELFF; CDR3 DNA: TGTGCCAGCAGTCCGACAGAGGGTGGGGGGGCCGGGGAGCTGTTTTTT
D gene: NA; clone size: NA; J gene: TRBJ1-4; V gene: TRBV4-2; CDR3 protein: CASSQEGGPTREKLFF; CDR3 DNA: TGTGCCAGCAGCCAAGAAGGGGGACCTACGAGAGAAAAACTGTTTTTT
D gene: NA; clone size: once; J gene: TRBJ1-2; V gene: TRBV7-9; CDR3 protein: CSSTGGHYGYTF; CDR3 DNA: TGTTCCAGCACCGGCGGGCACTATGGCTACACCTTC
D gene: NA; clone size: NA; J gene: TRBJ1-1; V gene: TRBV30; CDR3 protein: CAWRETGNTEAFF; CDR3 DNA: TGTGCCTGGAGAGAGACGGGGAACACTGAAGCTTTCTTT
D gene: TRBD2; clone size: NA; J gene: TRBJ2-2; V gene: TRBV7-8; CDR3 protein: CASSPGGPGTGELFF; CDR3 DNA: TGTGCCAGCAGCCCGGGGGGGCCGGGGACCGGGGAGCTGTTTTTT
D gene: NA; clone size: NA; J gene: TRBJ1-5; V gene: TRBV21-1; CDR3 protein: CASSKGQGWQPQHF; CDR3 DNA: TGTGCCAGCAGCAAAGGGCAGGGGTGGCAGCCCCAGCATTTT
D gene: NA; clone size: few; J gene: TRBJ2-2; V gene: TRBV4-1; CDR3 protein: CASSPLSSVAGELFF; CDR3 DNA: TGCGCCAGCAGCCCGCTTTCTAGCGTGGCCGGGGAGCTGTTTTTT
D gene: NA; clone size: many; J gene: TRBJ1-2; V gene: TRBV15; CDR3 protein: CATSRWRESYGYTF; CDR3 DNA: TGTGCCACCAGCAGATGGCGGGAGTCCTATGGCTACACCTTC
D gene: NA; clone size: NA; J gene: TRBJ1-5; V gene: TRBV28; CDR3 protein: CASSVGNQPQHF; CDR3 DNA: TGTGCCAGCTCGGTTGGCAATCAGCCCCAGCATTTT
D gene: NA; clone size: NA; J gene: TRBJ1-2; V gene: TRBV19; CDR3 protein: CASSIGAGVDGYTF; CDR3 DNA: TGTGCCAGTAGTATAGGGGCCGGTGTAGATGGCTACACCTTC
D gene: TRBD2; clone size: NA; J gene: TRBJ2-1; V gene: TRBV9; CDR3 protein: CASSVGSGGIYNEQFF; CDR3 DNA: TGTGCCAGCAGCGTAGGTAGCGGGGGGATCTACAATGAGCAGTTCTTC
D gene: TRBD1; clone size: NA; J gene: TRBJ1-1; V gene: TRBV29-1; CDR3 protein: CSVEPLARTGNTEAFF; CDR3 DNA: TGCAGCGTTGAACCGTTAGCCAGGACAGGGAACACTGAAGCTTTCTTT
D gene: TRBD1; clone size: NA; J gene: TRBJ1-3; V gene: TRBV7-9; CDR3 protein: CASSRVGTGSYTIYF; CDR3 DNA: TGTGCCAGCAGCCGCGTAGGGACAGGGTCATACACCATATATTTT
D gene: NA; clone size: NA; J gene: TRBJ2-6; V gene: TRBV5-4; CDR3 protein: CASSRGSLVAGANVLTF; CDR3 DNA: TGTGCCAGCAGCCGTGGATCGCTAGTGGCTGGGGCCAACGTCCTGACTTTC
D gene: NA; clone size: NA; J gene: TRBJ1-1; V gene: TRBV6-6; CDR3 protein: CASSYPDRKNTEAFF; CDR3 DNA: TGTGCCAGCAGTTACCCCGACAGAAAGAACACTGAAGCTTTCTTT
D gene: TRBD1; clone size: NA; J gene: TRBJ1-2; V gene: TRBV2; CDR3 protein: CASSGTGGRSFGYTF; CDR3 DNA: TGTGCCAGCAGTGGGACAGGGGGGCGTTCTTTTGGCTACACCTTC
D gene: NA; clone size: NA; J gene: TRBJ2-7; V gene: TRBV27; CDR3 protein: CASSLSGSYEQYF; CDR3 DNA: TGTGCCAGCAGTTTGTCGGGGTCCTACGAGCAGTACTTC
D gene: NA; clone size: NA; J gene: TRBJ1-1; V gene: TRBV7-6; CDR3 protein: CASSSGVLGTEAFF; CDR3 DNA: TGTGCCAGCAGCTCAGGTGTTTTGGGCACTGAAGCTTTCTTT
D gene: NA; clone size: once; J gene: TRBJ1-1; V gene: TRBV15; CDR3 protein: CATSRDWDQGSDNTEAFF; CDR3 DNA: TGTGCCACCAGCAGAGATTGGGATCAGGGATCCGACAACACTGAAGCTTTCTTT
D gene: TRBD2; clone size: NA; J gene: TRBJ2-5; V gene: TRBV19; CDR3 protein: CASSIRFLAGGQETQYF; CDR3 DNA: TGTGCCAGTAGTATTAGGTTCCTAGCGGGGGGACAAGAGACCCAGTACTTC
D gene: TRBD2; clone size: NA; J gene: TRBJ2-5; V gene: TRBV28; CDR3 protein: CATTGPPSGGGETQYF; CDR3 DNA: TGTGCCACCACCGGGCCCCCTAGCGGGGGCGGGGAGACCCAGTACTTC
D gene: TRBD2; clone size: NA; J gene: TRBJ2-2; V gene: TRBV10-1; CDR3 protein: CASSESLADGRELFF; CDR3 DNA: TGCGCCAGCAGTGAGTCCCTAGCGGATGGCCGGGAGCTGTTTTTT